This TCR beta chain was retrieved from a study of blood T cell repertoires in COVID-19. At the level of the study: Acute and convalescent COVID-19 specimens originated in the United States, Italy and Spain.

The CDR3 consists of 15 residues. CDR1 and CDR2 from the germline V gene are MNHEY and SVGAGI. Trimming removed 7 bases at V and 1 base at J, with 14 bases between. In the original workflow: Amplification with reference gene primers provided the estimates of nucleated cell counts. Sequencing used immunoSEQ multiplex PCR; TCRdb keeps in-frame clones, though not all of them. D and trimming were read from the DNA, whereas the V and J calls and clone size are those reported in that table. The sample carries approximately 220,000 clones, roughly 81% recorded once. The chain carries TRBV6-5 and TRBJ2-4; a possible D gene is TRBD2 (5 bases). Sequences were obtained from peripheral blood. The sequence was collected from a man between 45 and 60 years old who had recovered from COVID-19. CDR3 loop: CASMGVDRAKNIQYF. The CDR3 DNA sequence: TGTGCCAGCATGGGAGTCGATAGGGCCAAAAACATTCAGTACTTC.